This T cell receptor beta chain was observed in a study of CD8+ T cells in alopecia areata. Across the study: The drug, tofacitinib, lasted 6 to 18 months, followed by 6 months off drug.

Germline CDR1 is SGHDT and CDR2 is YYEEEE. After removal of 4 bases from V and 1 base from J, the junction contained 10 bases not matched to a gene. The CDR3 has 16 amino acids. Following RNA extraction, reverse transcription yielded cDNA that acted as the sequencing template. The data were produced by immunoSEQ multiplex PCR, yet TCRdb's version contains in-frame clones alone and is incomplete. Here the sample spans about 180,000 clones, 63% being singletons. The investigators collected lesional scalp punch biopsies and peripheral blood from alopecia areata patients. The starting material was CD4+ T cells sorted from blood, obtained at week 0. The receptor was isolated from a human donor with alopecia areata. The genes are TRBV5-6 and TRBJ1-1; TRBD1 aligns across 7 bases. This CDR3 is CASSIGRGVTNTEAFF. In nucleotides, the CDR3 is TGTGCCAGCAGCATTGGCAGGGGGGTAACGAACACTGAAGCTTTCTTT.